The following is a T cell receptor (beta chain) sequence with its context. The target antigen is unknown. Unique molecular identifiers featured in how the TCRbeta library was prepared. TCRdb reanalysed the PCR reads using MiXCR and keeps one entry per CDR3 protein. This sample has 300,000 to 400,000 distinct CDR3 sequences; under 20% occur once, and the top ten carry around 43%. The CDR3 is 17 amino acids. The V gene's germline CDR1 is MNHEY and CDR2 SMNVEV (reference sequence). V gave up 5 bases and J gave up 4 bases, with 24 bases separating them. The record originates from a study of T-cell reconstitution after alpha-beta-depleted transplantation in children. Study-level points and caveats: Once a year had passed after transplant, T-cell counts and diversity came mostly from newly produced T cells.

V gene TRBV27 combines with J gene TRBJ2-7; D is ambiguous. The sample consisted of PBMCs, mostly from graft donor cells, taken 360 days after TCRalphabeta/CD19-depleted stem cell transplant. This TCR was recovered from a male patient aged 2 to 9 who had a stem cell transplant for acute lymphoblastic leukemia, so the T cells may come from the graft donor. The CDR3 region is CASSPLLDPLNRYEQYF. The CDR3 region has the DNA TGTGCCAGCAGTCCCCTTCTCGACCCTCTTAATAGGTACGAGCAGTACTTC.